A single sample is the source of the 30 T cell receptor beta chains below, sequenced in a study of identical twins. TCRdb reprocessed the 5' RACE reads with MiXCR, giving one entry per CDR3 protein. The profile covers roughly 1.6 million distinct CDR3 sequences, with under 35% appearing a single time and more than 0.25% taken by the ten largest. The specimen was cord blood. The receptor source for this set is a newborn girl in good health.

This clonotype was counted between two and nine times. The chain couples TRBV7-8 to TRBJ2-3, with 13 bases lining up with TRBD2. The CDR3 extends over 16 amino acids. V lost 4 bases, J lost 6 bases, and 7 bases stayed unmatched. From germline, CDR1 is SGHVS and CDR2 FQNEAQ. For the CDR3, the DNA is TGTGCCAGCAGCTCTACTAGCGGGAGGGCCCGGGATACGCAGTATTTT. It is translated as CASSSTSGRARDTQYF.

The V gene is TRBV6-6, the J gene TRBJ2-1; no firm D call. The ends were cut back, 6 bases at V and 1 base at J, with 16 bases in the middle. CDR1 MNHNY and CDR2 SVGAGI come from the germline V gene (reference sequence). There are 16 residues in the CDR3. The CDR3 region has the DNA TGTGCCAGCAGCCCAGAGACGGCCCGGTCCTACAATGAGCAGTTCTTC. Translated, it gives CASSPETARSYNEQFF.

This chain uses TRBV5-1 with TRBJ2-3, with D tentatively TRBD2 (6 bases). Germline loops: CDR1 SGHRS, CDR2 YFSETQ. There are 10 residues in the CDR3. The V gene lost 7 bases and the J gene lost 10 bases, with 10 bases spanning the gap. CDR3 bases: TGCGCCAGCGCCGGGGAGGCGCAGTATTTT. As protein: CASAGEAQYF.

As to this clonotype: With a much larger clone just one base away, this may be a read error. The chain is built from TRBV7-2 and TRBJ2-1, with 8 bases identical to TRBD2. The CDR3 runs to 14 residues. CDR1 is SGHTA and CDR2 is FQGNSA in the germline V gene. The V segment lost 1 base and the J segment 13 bases; nucleotides outside the gene matches: 9. CDR3 in amino acids: CASSLELAEETQFF. For the CDR3, the DNA is TGTGCCAGCAGCTTAGAACTAGCGGAAGAGACCCAGTTCTTC.

This clonotype occurred a few times. V usage is TRBV27 and J usage is TRBJ1-1; D gene ambiguous. V shed 6 bases and J shed 1 base, with 12 bases lying between them. This CDR3 region has 14 residues. Germline CDR1 reads MNHEY; CDR2 reads SMNVEV (reference sequence). The CDR3 region is CASRAEGWNTEAFF. CDR3 DNA: TGTGCCAGCAGGGCAGAAGGGTGGAACACTGAAGCTTTCTTT.

V is TRBV19 and J is TRBJ2-5, with D unclear. Germline CDR1 is LNHDA and CDR2 is SQIVND (reference sequence). The CDR3 spans 15 residues. V was pared by 3 bases and J by 1 base, with 12 bases between. CDR3 in DNA: TGTGCCAGTAGTATCCAGGCAGCATCCCAAGAGACCCAGTACTTC. Translation: CASSIQAASQETQYF. The full variable domain, its missing parts supplied by reference TRBV19 and TRBJ2-5, is DGGITQSPKYLFRKEGQNVTLSCEQNLNHDAMYWYRQDPGQGLRLIYYSQIVNDFQKGDIAEGYSVSREKKESFPLTVTSAQKNPTAFYLCASSIQAASQETQYFGPGTRLLVL.

This clonotype was counted only a few times. V usage is TRBV4-2 and J usage is TRBJ1-2, with no clear D. The CDR3 covers 16 residues. Germline V gene sequence: CDR1 LGHNA, CDR2 YNFKEQ. Trimming took 0 bases from V and 3 from J, leaving 14 bases between them. The CDR3 DNA is TGTGCCAGCAGCCAAGAGGCTACAACTTCTGACTATGGCTACACCTTC. Residues: CASSQEATTSDYGYTF.

This sequence joins TRBV4-2 and TRBJ2-7; D uncertain. The germline V and J ends were trimmed by 0 bases and 2 bases, with 11 bases remaining between them. Germline CDR1 LGHNA, CDR2 YNFKEQ. The CDR3 contains 15 residues. CDR3 nucleotide sequence: TGTGCCAGCAGCCAAGAAACGCAATTCGCCTACGAGCAGTACTTC. Amino acids: CASSQETQFAYEQYF.

This chain connects TRBV7-2 to TRBJ2-7; 7 bases map to TRBD2. CDR3 length: 14 amino acids. Losses at the gene ends were 6 bases for V and 7 bases for J; bases not matched to a gene: 12. Germline loops: CDR1 SGHTA, CDR2 FQGNSA. CDR3 DNA: TGTGCCAGCAGGTACGGGCGGGGGAACGATGAGCAGTACTTC. It yields the protein CASRYGRGNDEQYF.

Of note for this clonotype: One base away lies a much larger clone, so this may be a sequencing read error. V and J are TRBV13 and TRBJ2-3, with 7 bases aligning to TRBD1. The CDR3 has 15 residues. Germline V CDR1 and CDR2: PRHDT, FYEKMQ (reference sequence). Written as DNA, the CDR3 is TGTGCCAGCGGCTTAGGGACAGCGCTCCCAGATACGCAGTATTTT. This gives the protein CASGLGTALPDTQYF.

This clonotype has only a few counts. The rearrangement joins TRBV7-2 to TRBJ2-3, with TRBD2 as a possible D gene (7 bases). Germline values: CDR1 SGHTA, CDR2 FQGNSA. Trimming removed 5 bases at V and 0 bases at J, with 15 bases between. The CDR3 has 16 residues. CDR3 bases: TGTGCCAGCAGCCCGCAGGGGACTACTAGCACAGATACGCAGTATTTT. Translating gives CASSPQGTTSTDTQYF.

As for this clonotype: One base away lies a much larger clone, so this may be a sequencing read error. The V call is TRBV3-1, the J call TRBJ2-5, with 8 positions matching TRBD1. The end of the DNA is better explained by TRBJ2-7, so the J call may be wrong. Germline CDR1 LGHDT, CDR2 YNNKEL (reference sequence). The CDR3 extends over 14 amino acids. CDR3 sequence (DNA): TGTGCCAGCAGCCAAGGGACAGGGATCGACGAGCAGTACTTC. Translated: CASSQGTGIDEQYF.

This clonotype showed up just a few times. The rearrangement joins TRBV9 to TRBJ1-2; 8 bases agree with TRBD1. CDR1 SGDLS and CDR2 YYNGEE come from the germline V gene. This CDR3 has 15 residues. The V segment lost 3 bases and the J segment 5 bases; nucleotides outside the gene matches: 9. The CDR3 DNA follows: TGTGCCAGCAGCGCCAGGGACAGGCAGGAGTATGGCTACACCTTC. Translating it yields CASSARDRQEYGYTF.

In its sample, this clonotype was seen a few times. The V call is TRBV7-2, the J call TRBJ1-6; no clear D gene. Trimming left V 3 bases short and J 7 bases short, with 19 bases between. This CDR3 comprises 17 residues. Germline V gene sequence: CDR1 SGHTA, CDR2 FQGNSA. The CDR3: CASSFPKLGPPNSPLHF. CDR3 DNA sequence: TGTGCCAGCAGCTTTCCCAAGCTTGGGCCCCCGAATTCACCCCTCCACTTT.

This chain links TRBV6-5 with TRBJ2-1; D is perhaps TRBD2 (5 bases). The CDR3 extends over 17 amino acids. V lost 0 bases to trimming and J lost 0 bases, with 12 bases between them. Germline assignment: CDR1 MNHEY and CDR2 SVGAGI. The CDR3 is CASSYSKPAVSYNEQFF. The CDR3 coding sequence is TGTGCCAGCAGTTACTCGAAGCCAGCGGTCTCCTACAATGAGCAGTTCTTC.

This clonotype has just one count. An end of the junction differs from the germline gene, which may be a read error. The chain combines TRBV2 with TRBJ2-1; tentatively, D is TRBD2 (5 bases). The CDR3 runs 15 residues. Germline lookup yields CDR1 SNHLY and CDR2 FYNNEI. The CDR3: CASSEWAVPGNGQFF. In DNA, the CDR3 is TGTGCCAGCAGTGAATGGGCGGTCCCGGGAAATGGGCAGTTCTTC.

This clonotype was seen a few times. DNA for the CDR3: TGCAGTGCGGGACCTCCGGGAAGAGAGACCCAGTACTTC. Protein sequence: CSAGPPGRETQYF. The chain employs TRBV20-1 and TRBJ2-5, with D possibly called TRBD1 or TRBD2 (5 bases each). There are 13 residues in the CDR3. Germline V CDR1 and CDR2: DFQATT, SNEGSKA (reference sequence). Trimming shortened V by 6 bases and J by 4 bases, and 15 bases separated the two germline ends.

This clonotype showed up just a few times. Germline and junction disagree at one end, which may indicate a read error. The chain employs TRBV5-1 and TRBJ2-5; D gene unclear. Germline V gene data show CDR1 as SGHRS and CDR2 as YFSETQ. CDR3 length: 12 amino acids. The CDR3 loop is CASSLEKETQYF. The CDR3 nucleotides are TGTGCCAGCAGCCTAGAAAAAGAGACCCAGTACTTC.

The chain carries TRBV5-1 and TRBJ2-5; TRBD1 might be the D (5 bases). Germline CDR1 SGHRS, CDR2 YFSETQ. This CDR3 is 15 amino acids long. Trimming pared 0 bases from V and 2 bases from J, leaving 11 bases between. CDR3 nucleotide sequence: TGCGCCAGCAGCTTGGAGGGGTATCGGCAAGAGACCCAGTACTTC. It is translated as CASSLEGYRQETQYF.

This clonotype was picked up one time. The chain uses TRBV7-2 and TRBJ2-3; 15 bases fit TRBD2. V gave up 5 bases and J gave up 7 bases; unmatched junction bases: 13. Germline CDR1 and CDR2: SGHTA and FQGNSA. This CDR3 region has 18 residues. Here the CDR3 reads CASSTPGLAGGQAYTQYF. The CDR3 region has the DNA TGTGCCAGCAGCACACCTGGACTAGCGGGGGGGCAGGCTTATACGCAGTATTTT.

J is TRBJ2-1 and V is TRBV9, with D unresolved. The CDR3 length is 12 residues. With 0 bases removed from V and 8 bases from J, the gap between germline ends came to 6 bases. Germline CDR1 is SGDLS and CDR2 is YYNGEE. CDR3 in amino acids: CASSVGYDEQFF. In DNA form, the CDR3 reads TGTGCCAGCAGCGTAGGATATGATGAGCAGTTCTTC.

The CDR3 nucleotides are TGTGCCAGTAGTATCCGAAAGGACAGGGCTAACTATGGCTACACCTTC. This codes for CASSIRKDRANYGYTF. This chain connects TRBV19 to TRBJ1-2, with 8 bases identical to TRBD1. The CDR3 is 16 residues long. Germline V gene lookup returns CDR1 LNHDA and CDR2 SQIVND (reference sequence). J was trimmed by 0 bases and V by 3 bases; bases with no gene match: 6.

This clonotype was counted between two and nine times. Germline and junction disagree at one end, which may indicate a read error. The chain uses TRBV6-1 and TRBJ2-3; 7 bases match TRBD2. Germline V lookup: CDR1 MNHNS, CDR2 SASEGT. There are 15 residues in the CDR3. As DNA, the CDR3 is TGTGCCAGCAGTGCCGCGGGGGTGGGCACGGATACGCAGTATTTT. Translating gives CASSAAGVGTDTQYF.

The sample holds a few counts of this clonotype. This sequence joins TRBV6-4 and TRBJ2-3; 9 bases line up with TRBD1. V lost 0 bases to trimming and J lost 1 base; unmatched junction nucleotides: 2. This CDR3 is 16 amino acids long. Germline V gene data show CDR1 as MRHNA and CDR2 as SNTAGT. The CDR3 sequence: CASSDSWTGGTDTQYF. In DNA form, the CDR3 reads TGTGCCAGCAGTGACTCCTGGACAGGGGGCACAGATACGCAGTATTTT.

The chain couples TRBV7-2 to TRBJ2-1; tentative D call: TRBD2 (5 bases). Germline V gives CDR1 SGHTA, CDR2 FQGNSA. CDR3 length: 15 amino acids. V was cut by 7 bases and J by 1 base, with 14 bases left in between. The CDR3 coding sequence is TGTGCCAGCACCGATACTCCGGGGTCCTACAATGAGCAGTTCTTC. As protein: CASTDTPGSYNEQFF.

The chain is built from TRBV7-8 and TRBJ2-1; 8 nucleotides agree with TRBD1. The CDR3 loop spans 16 amino acids. Trimming took 9 bases from V and 2 from J; bases not matched to a gene: 12. Germline V CDR1 and CDR2: SGHVS, FQNEAQ. DNA of the CDR3: TGTGCCAGTAGCCAACGGACAGGGCCCCCCTACAATGAGCAGTTCTTC. It translates to CASSQRTGPPYNEQFF. The variable domain in full, completed from reference TRBV7-8 and TRBJ2-1, reads GAGVSQSPRYKVAKRGQDVALRCDPISGHVSLFWYQQALGQGPEFLTYFQNEAQLDKSGLPSDRFFAERPEGSVSTLKIQRTQQEDSAVYLCASSQRTGPPYNEQFFGPGTRLTVL.

The chain employs TRBV5-1 and TRBJ1-5; possibly TRBD1 for D (5 bases). Germline V gives CDR1 SGHRS, CDR2 YFSETQ. The length of the CDR3 is 15 residues. The V gene lost 0 bases and the J gene lost 5 bases, with 12 bases spanning the gap. In DNA, the CDR3 is TGCGCCAGCAGCTTGGTGCCGGGGGGGGATCAGCCCCAGCATTTT. This encodes CASSLVPGGDQPQHF.

The chain is built from TRBV11-2 and TRBJ2-5, with a possible D match to TRBD1 (6 bases). The V gene lost 7 bases and the J gene lost 4 bases, with 22 bases spanning the gap. The CDR3 sequence is 16 residues long. Germline CDR1 is SGHAT and CDR2 is FQNNGV. In nucleotides, the CDR3 is TGTGCCAGCAAACTTAACGGCGCAGGGGTCGTAGAGACCCAGTACTTC. Translation: CASKLNGAGVVETQYF.

This clonotype was detected only a few times. The CDR3, as DNA: TGTGCCAGCAGCGTAGATCGTGAGCAGTTCTTC. This sequence encodes CASSVDREQFF. The chain combines TRBV9 with TRBJ2-1; D is ambiguous. V lost 0 bases and J 9 bases, leaving 4 bases between the germline ends. This CDR3 is 11 amino acids long. Looked up from germline, CDR1 is SGDLS and CDR2 is YYNGEE.

This rearrangement joins TRBV12-3 or TRBV12-4 to TRBJ1-2; D is ambiguous. V lost 2 bases, J lost 1 base, and 5 bases lay in between. The CDR3 spans 13 residues. The DNA for the CDR3 is TGTGCCAGCAGTTTAAAGGTTAACTATGGCTACACCTTC. Translation: CASSLKVNYGYTF.